The 2 T cell receptor beta chains presented below share a single source sample, sequenced in a study of Ad26.COV2.S vaccination and SARS-CoV-2 variants. Some clones are missing from TCRdb's copy, which holds only in-frame ones; the method was immunoSEQ multiplex PCR. Among 250,000 to 300,000 clones listed, more than 70% were seen once. Sample treatment: over 15 received Ad26.COV2.S at low or high dose, single or two shots; 5 received placebo; per-sample allocation not given. Samples analyzed were those drawn on day 63 after the first vaccine or placebo injection. Specimen: peripheral blood, collected in a trial of Ad26.COV2.S vaccine versus placebo. All receptors come from a person between 18 and 59 years old who received the Ad26.COV2.S COVID-19 vaccine or a placebo.

This clone appeared once. The rearrangement joins TRBV5-1 to TRBJ2-6; a possible D gene is TRBD2 (6 bases). The CDR3 loop spans 14 amino acids. Trimming cost V 3 bases and J 3 bases, with 7 bases left between them. Per the germline V gene, CDR1 is SGHRS and CDR2 is YFSETQ. DNA of the CDR3: TGCGCCAGCAGCTCAGCGGGTGGGGCCAACGTCCTGACTTTC. Amino acid sequence: CASSSAGGANVLTF.

In this sample, this clone turned up once. The sample contains more than one DNA sequence encoding this CDR3. CDR3 sequence: CASSPGGSYGYTF. DNA for the CDR3: TGTGCCAGCTCACCAGGGGGGAGCTATGGCTACACCTTC. V gene TRBV18 combines with J gene TRBJ1-2, with D possibly matching TRBD1 (5 bases). The CDR3 spans 13 residues. From germline, CDR1 is KGHSH and CDR2 LQKENI. V was pared by 2 bases and J by 4 bases, with 8 bases between.